What follows describes a single TCR beta chain. This entry belongs to a study of T cell changes during pregnancy in multiple sclerosis. Libraries were prepared by immunoSEQ multiplex PCR; TCRdb keeps only in-frame clonotypes and omits some of them. The sample lists tens of thousands of clones, 90% to 95% occurring once. The V gene's germline CDR1 is SGDLS and CDR2 YYNGEE. V dropped 3 bases and J dropped 0; count of bases not matched to a gene: 3. The CDR3 sequence is 15 residues long. Sequenced material: CD8+ T cells from peripheral blood mononuclear cells, taken before pregnancy. This rearrangement joins TRBV9 to TRBJ2-3; 8 bases map to TRBD2. The TCR originated in a female donor with multiple sclerosis, enrolled in a pregnancy study. CDR3: CASSAASGSTDTQYF. Written as DNA, the CDR3 is TGTGCCAGCAGCGCCGCTAGCGGGAGCACAGATACGCAGTATTTT. Full variable domain (outside the CDR3, taken from reference TRBV9 and TRBJ2-3): DSGVTQTPKHLITATGQRVTLRCSPRSGDLSVYWYQQSLDQGLQFLIQYYNGEERAKGNILERFSAQQFPDLHSELNLSSLELGDSALYFCASSAASGSTDTQYFGPGTRLTVL.